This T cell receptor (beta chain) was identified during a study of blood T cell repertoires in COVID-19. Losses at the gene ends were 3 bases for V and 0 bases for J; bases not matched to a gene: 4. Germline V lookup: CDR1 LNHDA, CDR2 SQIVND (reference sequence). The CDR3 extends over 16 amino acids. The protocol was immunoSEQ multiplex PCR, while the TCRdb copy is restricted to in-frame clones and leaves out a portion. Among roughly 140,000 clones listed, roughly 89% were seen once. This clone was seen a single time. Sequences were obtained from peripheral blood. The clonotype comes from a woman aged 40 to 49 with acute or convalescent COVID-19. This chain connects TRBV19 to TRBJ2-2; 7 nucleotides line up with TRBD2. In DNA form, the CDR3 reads TGTGCCAGTAGTATTCCGGGAGGTTCGAACACCGGGGAGCTGTTTTTT. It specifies CASSIPGGSNTGELFF.